The 31 T cell receptor beta chains in this list originate from one sample, sequenced in a study of blood T cells in healthy people across ages. Next came a second PCR, run for about 6 to 11 cycles, which used a sample-barcoded 5' primer along with a J-beta primer mix. A single record per CDR3 protein comes from TCRdb applying MiXCR to the 5' RACE reads. Of 650,000 to 1,000,000 distinct CDR3 sequences in the sample, roughly 34% were seen once. Material: blood. The receptors were sampled from a man aged 18 to 30 in good health.

V usage is TRBV15 and J usage is TRBJ2-1; 14 bases are shared with TRBD2. The CDR3 extends over 16 amino acids. Germline assignment: CDR1 LNHNV and CDR2 YYDKDF (reference sequence). Trimming removed 1 base from V and 8 bases from J; junction bases left unmatched: 4. The CDR3 DNA is TGTGCCACCAGCAGAGCTGGACTAGCGGGGGGATATGAGCAGTTCTTC. It codes for CATSRAGLAGGYEQFF. The entire variable domain, with the rest obtained from reference TRBV15 and TRBJ2-1, is as follows: DAMVIQNPRYQVTQFGKPVTLSCSQTLNHNVMYWYQQKSSQAPKLLFHYYDKDFNNEADTPDNFQSRRPNTSFCFLDIRSPGLGDTAMYLCATSRAGLAGGYEQFFGPGTRLTVL.

This clonotype was seen ten or more times. The chain joins TRBV4-3 to TRBJ1-2; D is ambiguous. V lost 0 bases, J lost 1 base, and 6 bases lay in between. CDR3 length: 14 residues. In germline, CDR1 is LGHNA, CDR2 YSLEER. In DNA form, the CDR3 reads TGCGCCAGCAGCCAAGAGACGGTTAACTATGGCTACACCTTC. This codes for CASSQETVNYGYTF.

V is TRBV12-3 or TRBV12-4 and J is TRBJ2-4, with D perhaps TRBD1 or TRBD2 (5 bases each). TRBJ2-7 explains the end of the DNA better; the J call may be wrong. The CDR3 consists of 14 residues. The chain's CDR3 is CASTSSGGVYEQYF. CDR3 nucleotide sequence: TGTGCCAGCACCTCGAGTGGGGGAGTCTACGAGCAGTACTTC.

The sample holds a few counts of this clonotype. The J gene is TRBJ2-1, the V gene TRBV12-3 or TRBV12-4, with 8 bases matching TRBD1. The V gene end was trimmed by 7 bases and the J gene end by 2 bases; junction bases not matched to a gene: 7. The CDR3 loop spans 15 amino acids. For the CDR3, the DNA is TGTGCCAGCACTTCGGACAGGGCAGCCTACAATGAGCAGTTCTTC. The encoded protein is CASTSDRAAYNEQFF.

This clonotype has more than one count but fewer than ten. The genes are TRBV7-9 and TRBJ2-7, with D possibly matching TRBD1 (6 bases). V was pared by 2 bases and J by 2 bases, with 13 bases between. Germline V gene lookup returns CDR1 SEHNR and CDR2 FQNEAQ (reference sequence). The CDR3 is 15 residues long. The CDR3 bases are TGTGCCAGCAGCTTATCGGTTACAGGGCCCTACGAGCAGTACTTC. The encoded protein is CASSLSVTGPYEQYF.

Points on this clonotype: One end of the junction fails to match germline, which may point to a read error. The chain carries TRBV6-6 and TRBJ2-3; TRBD1 agrees at 7 bases. The CDR3 consists of 17 residues. Germline CDR1 and CDR2: MNHNY and SVGAGI (reference sequence). The DNA for the CDR3 is TGTACCAGCAGTTACTCGATAAAGGGACAGTCCACAGATACGCAGTATTTT. It yields the protein CTSSYSIKGQSTDTQYF.

The chain has TRBV24-1 and TRBJ2-3, with D possibly TRBD1 on 6 matching bases. The germline gives CDR1 KGHDR, CDR2 SFDVKD. The CDR3 sequence is 16 residues long. V was cut by 3 bases and J by 2 bases, with 14 bases left in between. The CDR3 DNA sequence: TGTGCCACCAGTGATGTGGGCACAGGGACCACAGATACGCAGTATTTT. It translates to CATSDVGTGTTDTQYF.

This clonotype was recorded at least ten times. V and J are TRBV7-9 and TRBJ1-2; TRBD1 agrees at 7 bases. Trimming took 5 bases from V and 4 from J; bases not matched to a gene: 10. Germline assignment: CDR1 SEHNR and CDR2 FQNEAQ (reference sequence). There are 15 residues in the CDR3. CDR3 sequence (DNA): TGTGCCAGCAGCCACGACATAGGGACAGCCTATGGCTACACCTTC. Translation: CASSHDIGTAYGYTF. Full variable domain (rest looked up from reference TRBV7-9 and TRBJ1-2): DTGVSQNPRHKITKRGQNVTFRCDPISEHNRLYWYRQTLGQGPEFLTYFQNEAQLEKSRLLSDRFSAERPKGSFSTLEIQRTEQGDSAMYLCASSHDIGTAYGYTFGSGTRLTVV.

This clonotype was recorded a few times. The chain employs TRBV6-6 and TRBJ1-5; 7 bases are shared with TRBD1. This CDR3 is built from 15 residues. The V segment lost 7 bases and the J segment 6 bases; nucleotides outside the gene matches: 12. Germline lookup yields CDR1 MNHNY and CDR2 SVGAGI (reference sequence). CDR3 nucleotides: TGTGCCAGCACCAGGGGGGGGAACAGTGCTCAGCCCCAGCATTTT. Its protein is CASTRGGNSAQPQHF.

V usage is TRBV6-6 and J usage is TRBJ1-5; D remains ambiguous. Looked up from germline, CDR1 is MNHNY and CDR2 is SVGAGI (reference sequence). Trimming took off 5 bases at V and 4 bases at J, with 6 bases between the two ends. The CDR3 length is 12 residues. CDR3 loop: CASSRPNQPQHF. CDR3 DNA: TGTGCCAGCAGTAGGCCAAATCAGCCCCAGCATTTT.

Concerning this clonotype itself: A read error may produce the germline difference seen at one junction end. The chain couples TRBV14 to TRBJ2-6; no firm D call. Germline V CDR1 and CDR2: SGHDN, FVKESK. This CDR3 region has 15 residues. DNA of the CDR3: TGTCCCAGCAGCCAAGGGCGAGCGGGGGCCAACGTCCTGACTTTC. It specifies CPSSQGRAGANVLTF.

Of note for this clonotype: This may stem from a read error, because a much larger clone lies one nucleotide away. The V gene is TRBV20-1, the J gene TRBJ2-5; TRBD2 matches at 13 bases. Per germline, CDR1 DFQATT and CDR2 SNEGSKA (reference sequence). This CDR3 has 15 amino acids. V lost 0 bases and J lost 11; bases outside the gene matches: 9. CDR3 sequence: CSARDEGTSGVEQYF. The CDR3, as DNA: TGCAGTGCTAGAGATGAAGGGACTAGCGGGGTAGAGCAGTACTTC.

This clonotype occurred a few times. The rearrangement links TRBV12-3 or TRBV12-4 to TRBJ1-4, with D possibly TRBD1 on 5 matching bases. V was cut by 7 bases and J by 6 bases, with 12 bases left in between. The CDR3 sequence is 13 residues long. DNA of the CDR3: TGTGCCAGCAATATGGGGACCGATGAAAAACTGTTTTTT. As protein: CASNMGTDEKLFF.

The rearrangement links TRBV9 to TRBJ1-1; D is undetermined. Deletions cut 0 bases from V and 0 bases from J, with 9 bases between. Germline assignment: CDR1 SGDLS and CDR2 YYNGEE. CDR3 size: 15 residues. The DNA of the CDR3 is TGTGCCAGCAGCGTAGGAGGATTGATGAACACTGAAGCTTTCTTT. Translated: CASSVGGLMNTEAFF. The whole variable domain, filled in from reference TRBV9 and TRBJ1-1, reads DSGVTQTPKHLITATGQRVTLRCSPRSGDLSVYWYQQSLDQGLQFLIQYYNGEERAKGNILERFSAQQFPDLHSELNLSSLELGDSALYFCASSVGGLMNTEAFFGQGTRLTVV.

This clonotype has more than one count but fewer than ten. V is TRBV9 and J is TRBJ2-1; TRBD1 aligns across 9 bases. From germline, CDR1 is SGDLS and CDR2 YYNGEE. This CDR3 contains 14 residues. With V trimmed by 2 bases and J by 7 bases, 4 bases remained unmatched. CDR3 coding DNA: TGTGCCAGCAGCGTTGGGACAGGGATAAATGAGCAGTTCTTC. Protein sequence: CASSVGTGINEQFF.

The V and J genes are TRBV15 and TRBJ1-1; D gene uncertain. The CDR3 covers 14 residues. The V gene lost 5 bases and the J gene lost 5 bases, with 15 bases spanning the gap. Germline V lookup: CDR1 LNHNV, CDR2 YYDKDF (reference sequence). CDR3 loop: CATSALDEWTEAFF. For the CDR3, the DNA is TGTGCCACCAGCGCTTTAGATGAGTGGACTGAAGCTTTCTTT. Combining the CDR3 with reference TRBV15 and TRBJ1-1 gives the whole variable domain DAMVIQNPRYQVTQFGKPVTLSCSQTLNHNVMYWYQQKSSQAPKLLFHYYDKDFNNEADTPDNFQSRRPNTSFCFLDIRSPGLGDTAMYLCATSALDEWTEAFFGQGTRLTVV.

There are many counts of this clonotype. CDR3 residues: CASSEDRNYGYTF. CDR3 nucleotides: TGTGCCAGCAGCGAGGACAGGAACTATGGCTACACCTTC. The chain links TRBV7-2 to TRBJ1-2; TRBD1 matches at 7 bases. Germline trimming cut 5 bases from V and 2 bases from J; bases unmatched to any gene: 2. Germline-derived CDR1 and CDR2 are SGHTA and FQGNSA. The CDR3 has 13 amino acids.

This clonotype was observed many times. This sequence joins TRBV20-1 and TRBJ1-6; D not resolved. Germline lookup yields CDR1 DFQATT and CDR2 SNEGSKA (reference sequence). CDR3 size: 12 residues. Between the trimmed V and J ends, which lost 5 bases and 10 bases, there was a span of 12 bases. DNA of the CDR3: TGCAGTGCTCATACGGGAGGATCACCCCTCCACTTT. Its translation: CSAHTGGSPLHF.

The V gene is TRBV9, the J gene TRBJ1-3, with no clear D. In germline, CDR1 is SGDLS, CDR2 YYNGEE. CDR3 length equals 14 residues. Trimming pared 0 bases from V and 4 bases from J, leaving 8 bases between. DNA of the CDR3: TGTGCCAGCAGCGTAGGGGCAGTCGGAAACACCATATATTTT. Amino acid sequence: CASSVGAVGNTIYF.

About this clonotype: A much more abundant neighbour one base away suggests this may be a read error. The V gene is TRBV4-3, the J gene TRBJ1-4, with D hard to call. This CDR3 spans 15 amino acids. Germline lookup yields CDR1 LGHNA and CDR2 YSLEER. The CDR3 spells CAGSEDVGVAEKLFF. The CDR3 bases are TGCGCCGGCAGCGAAGACGTGGGTGTCGCTGAAAAACTGTTTTTT.

This clonotype was found many times. The chain carries TRBV20-1 and TRBJ2-5; no clear D. Trimming removed 2 bases from V and 0 bases from J, with 10 bases in between. CDR3 length equals 14 residues. Germline V gene sequence: CDR1 DFQATT, CDR2 SNEGSKA (reference sequence). DNA of the CDR3: TGCAGTGCTAGACCCTCAGCAAACCAAGAGACCCAGTACTTC. It specifies CSARPSANQETQYF.

The V and J genes are TRBV3-1 and TRBJ2-5; 8 bases are shared with TRBD1. This CDR3 has 17 amino acids. Germline CDR1 is LGHDT and CDR2 is YNNKEL (reference sequence). V dropped 2 bases and J dropped 5; count of bases not matched to a gene: 13. CDR3 region: CASSQYGTGGRGETQYF. CDR3 nucleotides: TGTGCCAGCAGCCAATATGGGACAGGAGGGCGTGGGGAGACCCAGTACTTC.

The rearrangement links TRBV7-8 to TRBJ2-2; no firm D call. Germline V gene sequence: CDR1 SGHVS, CDR2 FQNEAQ. The CDR3 covers 15 residues. The V end lost 2 bases, the J end lost 6 bases, and 13 bases lay between the germline ends. The CDR3 nucleotides are TGTGCCAGCAGCTTATGGCAGACCGGCGCCGGGGAGCTGTTTTTT. Its protein is CASSLWQTGAGELFF.

The V and J genes are TRBV6-2 or TRBV6-3 and TRBJ2-5, with 13 positions matching TRBD2. The CDR3 is made up of 20 amino acids. Germline CDR1 MNHEY, CDR2 SVGEGT. Unmatched junction bases numbered 27, after V lost 6 bases and J lost 11 bases. This CDR3 reads CASSLAQGSRLAGGVDEQYF. In nucleotides, the CDR3 is TGTGCCAGCAGCCTCGCCCAGGGATCAAGACTAGCGGGGGGTGTGGATGAGCAGTACTTC.

This sequence joins TRBV7-2 and TRBJ2-3; tentatively, D is TRBD2 (6 bases). The CDR3 spans 15 residues. In germline, CDR1 is SGHTA, CDR2 FQGNSA. The ends were cut back, 1 base at V and 1 base at J, with 9 bases in the middle. Written as DNA, the CDR3 is TGTGCCAGCAGCTTAGGCAGGAGGGGCACAGATACGCAGTATTTT. It encodes CASSLGRRGTDTQYF.

As to this clonotype: This could be a read error, since a much larger clone is one nucleotide away. The rearrangement uses TRBV6-6 and TRBJ2-5; D is perhaps TRBD1 (6 bases). The CDR3 is 14 amino acids. The germline CDR1 and CDR2 sequences are MNHNY and SVGAGI (reference sequence). CDR3 sequence: CASRIRGTKEAQYF. In DNA form, the CDR3 reads TGTGCCAGCAGAATAAGGGGGACGAAAGAGGCCCAGTACTTC.

This clonotype was found many times. The chain couples TRBV7-2 to TRBJ1-6; D gene uncertain. The V end was cut by 1 base, the J end by 0 bases, with 10 bases between. The V gene's germline CDR1 is SGHTA and CDR2 FQGNSA. The CDR3 runs to 17 residues. The chain's CDR3 is CASSLGYRSSYNSPLHF. The CDR3 region has the DNA TGTGCCAGCAGCTTAGGATATCGGAGCTCCTATAATTCACCCCTCCACTTT. The full variable domain, with the rest looked up from reference TRBV7-2 and TRBJ1-6, is GAGVSQSPSNKVTEKGKDVELRCDPISGHTALYWYRQSLGQGLEFLIYFQGNSAPDKSGLPSDRFSAERTGGSVSTLTIQRTQQEDSAVYLCASSLGYRSSYNSPLHFGNGTRLTVT.

In DNA, the CDR3 is TGTGCCAGCGGGCGACCCTACGAGCAGTACTTC. Residues: CASGRPYEQYF. J is TRBJ2-5 and V is TRBV6-2 or TRBV6-3; D ambiguous. The closer fit of TRBJ2-7 to the DNA end suggests the J call may be wrong. The germline V gene encodes CDR1 MNHEY and CDR2 SVGEGT. The CDR3 is 11 amino acids.

With respect to this clonotype: A much bigger clone sits one base away, suggesting this may be a read error. V is TRBV2 and J is TRBJ2-7; D might be TRBD1 (5 bases). The assigned J gene may be wrong: the sequence end matches TRBJ2-5 better. Germline V gene data show CDR1 as SNHLY and CDR2 as FYNNEI. CDR3 length equals 14 residues. This CDR3 reads CAGSEGRGLETQYF. The CDR3 nucleotides are TGTGCCGGCAGTGAAGGAAGGGGTCTGGAGACCCAGTACTTC.

J is TRBJ1-1 and V is TRBV27; tentatively, D is TRBD1 (5 bases). V was pared by 4 bases and J by 9 bases, with 15 bases between. CDR3 size: 13 residues. Germline assignment: CDR1 MNHEY and CDR2 SMNVEV (reference sequence). The CDR3 DNA is TGTGCCAGCAGTTCAGACAGAAACCAACAAGCTTTCTTT. It translates to CASSSDRNQQAFF.

The rearrangement joins TRBV12-3 or TRBV12-4 to TRBJ2-7; 11 positions match TRBD2. The end of the DNA fits TRBJ2-4 better, so the J call may be wrong. The CDR3 contains 13 residues. CDR3 sequence (DNA): TGTGCCGGCTCGGGACTAGCGGTAGACATTCAGTACTTC. This codes for CAGSGLAVDIQYF.